Presented here are 29 T cell receptor beta chains from one specimen sequenced in a study of blood T cell repertoires in COVID-19. Here immunoSEQ multiplex PCR was the method, and the copy in TCRdb shows in-frame clones only, minus some. The table has 300,000 to 350,000 clones, almost 90% seen once. Sequencing was carried out using PBMCs or T cells enriched from blood (not recorded which). Receptor source: a woman aged 25 to 39 who had been exposed to COVID-19.

The J gene is TRBJ2-2, the V gene TRBV28; 7 nucleotides align to TRBD1. Germline V gene lookup returns CDR1 MDHEN and CDR2 SYDVKM. The CDR3 runs 14 residues. Losses at the gene ends were 7 bases for V and 1 base for J; bases not matched to a gene: 3. CDR3 sequence reads: CASKGTENTGELFF. In nucleotides, the CDR3 is TGTGCCAGCAAGGGGACAGAGAACACCGGGGAGCTGTTTTTT.

The V call is TRBV27, the J call TRBJ2-3; 11 positions match TRBD2. Trimming cost V 5 bases and J 4 bases; bases outside gene matches: 8. Looked up from germline, CDR1 is MNHEY and CDR2 is SMNVEV (reference sequence). The CDR3 has 16 residues. CDR3 coding DNA: TGTGCCAGCAGTCGGGCGGTAGCGGGAGGGGCAGATACGCAGTATTTT. The encoded protein is CASSRAVAGGADTQYF.

This clone has only one observation. The chain couples TRBV2 to TRBJ2-3, with TRBD2 matching 8 bases. CDR3 size: 15 residues. Germline CDR1 and CDR2: SNHLY and FYNNEI. V lost 3 bases, J lost 2 bases, and 4 bases stayed unmatched. CDR3 sequence reads: CASSEVAGYTDTQYF. The DNA of the CDR3 is TGTGCCAGCAGTGAGGTAGCGGGGTACACAGATACGCAGTATTTT. The variable domain in full, completed from reference TRBV2 and TRBJ2-3, reads EPEVTQTPSHQVTQMGQEVILRCVPISNHLYFYWYRQILGQKVEFLVSFYNNEISEKSEIFDDQFSVERPDGSNFTLKIRSTKLEDSAMYFCASSEVAGYTDTQYFGPGTRLTVL.

V gene TRBV3-1 (or the pseudogene TRBV3-2) combines with J gene TRBJ2-1, with unresolved D. Germline CDR1 and CDR2: LGHDT and YNNKEL (reference sequence). V lost 4 bases to trimming and J lost 7 bases, with 5 bases between them. CDR3 length: 11 amino acids. CDR3 protein: CASSLYNEQFF. CDR3 DNA: TGTGCCAGCAGCCTCTATAATGAGCAGTTCTTC.

The chain employs TRBV27 and TRBJ2-7; 8 nucleotides line up with TRBD2. The V gene's germline CDR1 is MNHEY and CDR2 SMNVEV (reference sequence). The CDR3 has 15 amino acids. V lost 5 bases and J lost 2; bases outside the gene matches: 8. The CDR3 DNA reads as TGTGCCAGCAGTGGTACTAGCGGAGGTACCTACGAGCAGTACTTC. Its translation: CASSGTSGGTYEQYF.

This clone was seen more than once but under ten times. The chain combines TRBV28 with TRBJ2-7, with 8 bases aligning to TRBD2. The length of the CDR3 is 16 residues. V shed 6 bases and J 3 bases; nucleotides not matched to a gene: 13. Germline lookup yields CDR1 MDHEN and CDR2 SYDVKM. Here the CDR3 reads CASSFGGSGGGYEQYF. CDR3 coding DNA: TGTGCCAGCAGCTTCGGGGGGAGCGGGGGAGGCTACGAGCAGTACTTC.

Turning to this clone: Other DNA sequences of this sample code for an identical CDR3. The V gene is TRBV11-2, the J gene TRBJ2-3; 7 bases line up with TRBD2. V lost 1 base and J lost 3; bases outside the gene matches: 1. CDR1 is SGHAT, CDR2 FQNNGV, per germline. This CDR3 is 14 amino acids long. The CDR3 is CASSLGGGTDTQYF. The CDR3 DNA follows: TGTGCCAGCAGCTTAGGGGGGGGGACAGATACGCAGTATTTT.

The chain uses TRBV3-1 (or the pseudogene TRBV3-2) and TRBJ1-3; 9 positions agree with TRBD1. CDR3 length: 15 residues. Germline V lookup: CDR1 LGHDT, CDR2 YNNKEL (reference sequence). The junction had 9 bases not matched to a gene; V was cut back by 6 bases and J by 6 bases. CDR3 residues: CASRTPGQGANTIYF. CDR3 DNA sequence: TGTGCCAGCAGGACCCCGGGACAGGGAGCAAACACCATATATTTT.

The table lists this clone with a few counts. This chain links TRBV25-1 with TRBJ1-3, with 9 nucleotides matching TRBD1. With V trimmed by 2 bases and J by 0 bases, 2 bases remained unmatched. The CDR3 extends over 16 amino acids. Germline V gives CDR1 MGHDK, CDR2 SYGVNS. CDR3 coding DNA: TGTGCCAGCAGTGAAGGACAGGGGAGCTCTGGAAACACCATATATTTT. It specifies CASSEGQGSSGNTIYF.

This clone was seen more than once but under ten times. This sequence joins TRBV27 and TRBJ2-5; the D is unclear. V was shortened by 4 bases and J by 2 bases, with 5 bases between the two germline ends. Germline-derived CDR1 and CDR2 are MNHEY and SMNVEV (reference sequence). The CDR3 sequence is 12 residues long. Here the CDR3 DNA reads TGTGCCAGCAGTTGGGCTCAAGAGACCCAGTACTTC. This sequence encodes CASSWAQETQYF.

This chain connects TRBV5-1 to TRBJ1-1, with TRBD1 as a possible D gene (6 bases). Trimming stripped 4 bases from V and 1 base from J, with 11 bases between. This CDR3 has 14 amino acids. From germline, CDR1 is SGHRS and CDR2 YFSETQ. In DNA form, the CDR3 reads TGCGCCAGCAGCGGTGGACAGAAGAACACTGAAGCTTTCTTT. This codes for CASSGGQKNTEAFF.

The rearrangement links TRBV2 to TRBJ1-2; 7 bases are shared with TRBD1. Trimming removed 6 bases from V and 8 bases from J; junction bases left unmatched: 9. This CDR3 has 13 residues. CDR1 and CDR2 from the germline V gene are SNHLY and FYNNEI. CDR3 DNA: TGTGCCAGCAGCCCGAACAGGGGAGAGGGCTACACCTTC. This encodes CASSPNRGEGYTF.

V is TRBV28 and J is TRBJ2-7; 12 bases match TRBD2. Trimming cost V 7 bases and J 2 bases; bases outside gene matches: 6. This CDR3 is 15 amino acids long. Germline V gene sequence: CDR1 MDHEN, CDR2 SYDVKM. The CDR3 DNA reads as TGTGCCAGCACCTCTAGCGGGAGGGCCCCCTACGAGCAGTACTTC. Translating gives CASTSSGRAPYEQYF.

This rearrangement joins TRBV18 to TRBJ2-5, with a tentative D call TRBD2 (7 bases). The V end was cut by 3 bases, the J end by 4 bases, with 12 bases between. The length of the CDR3 is 14 residues. The V gene's germline CDR1 is KGHSH and CDR2 LQKENI. This CDR3 is CASSPGGGGETQYF. Written as DNA, the CDR3 is TGTGCCAGCTCACCGGGAGGGGGTGGAGAGACCCAGTACTTC.

The chain has TRBV6-5 and TRBJ2-2, with 10 bases lining up with TRBD2. There are 16 residues in the CDR3. The germline V gene encodes CDR1 MNHEY and CDR2 SVGAGI. The V gene end was trimmed by 3 bases and the J gene end by 7 bases; junction bases not matched to a gene: 8. CDR3 sequence reads: CASSYRLAGVNGELFF. The CDR3 region has the DNA TGTGCCAGCAGTTATAGGCTAGCGGGAGTTAACGGGGAGCTGTTTTTT.

V gene TRBV3-1 (or the pseudogene TRBV3-2) combines with J gene TRBJ1-5, with 8 bases fitting TRBD1. The CDR3 length is 12 residues. V gave up 6 bases and J gave up 7 bases; unmatched junction bases: 2. The V gene's germline CDR1 is LGHDT and CDR2 YNNKEL (reference sequence). The CDR3 bases are TGTGCCAGCAGACAGGGGGAGCAGCCCCAGCATTTT. Residues: CASRQGEQPQHF.

Points on this clone: The sample carries other DNA sequences with the same CDR3. The rearrangement joins TRBV3-1 (or the pseudogene TRBV3-2) to TRBJ2-3, with unresolved D. V was pared by 4 bases and J by 1 base, with 6 bases between. The CDR3 sequence is 13 residues long. CDR1 is LGHDT, CDR2 YNNKEL, per germline (reference sequence). The CDR3 loop reads CASSPPGTDTQYF. The CDR3 bases are TGTGCCAGCAGCCCCCCCGGCACAGATACGCAGTATTTT.

This clone was picked up one time. V usage is TRBV11-2 and J usage is TRBJ1-2; weak D call: TRBD1 (6 bases). This CDR3 has 18 residues. The germline V gene has CDR1 SGHAT and CDR2 FQNNGV. V gave up 5 bases and J gave up 8 bases, with 30 bases separating them. CDR3 region: CASSQIYPPYQGLNGYTF. The DNA for the CDR3 is TGTGCCAGCAGCCAAATTTACCCCCCGTACCAGGGGCTTAACGGCTACACCTTC.

The chain joins TRBV5-1 to TRBJ2-3; 11 bases are shared with TRBD2. Losses at the gene ends were 4 bases for V and 0 bases for J; bases not matched to a gene: 7. CDR1 SGHRS and CDR2 YFSETQ come from the germline V gene. The CDR3 totals 17 residues. The CDR3 DNA sequence: TGCGCCAGCAGCGCCTCACTAGCGGGAGACAGCACAGATACGCAGTATTTT. Translating it yields CASSASLAGDSTDTQYF.

The table lists this clone with a few counts. CDR3 sequence: CASSSDREETQYF. In nucleotides, the CDR3 is TGTGCCAGCAGCTCGGACAGGGAAGAGACCCAGTACTTC. The V gene is TRBV7-3, the J gene TRBJ2-5; 8 nucleotides agree with TRBD1. Germline V lookup: CDR1 SGHTA, CDR2 FQGTGA. V lost 4 bases, J lost 3 bases, and 1 base stayed unmatched. CDR3 size: 13 residues.

The chain combines TRBV27 with TRBJ2-5; 13 bases are a match to TRBD2. V dropped 6 bases and J dropped 5; count of bases not matched to a gene: 15. Germline V gives CDR1 MNHEY, CDR2 SMNVEV (reference sequence). The CDR3 covers 18 residues. The DNA of the CDR3 is TGTGCCAGCAGCGCCCGAAAACCGGGACTAGCGGGACAGGAGACCCAGTACTTC. Encoded protein: CASSARKPGLAGQETQYF.

V and J are TRBV18 and TRBJ1-2, with a possible D match to TRBD1 (5 bases). CDR3 length: 14 amino acids. Trimming took 3 bases from V and 5 from J, leaving 13 bases between them. From germline, CDR1 is KGHSH and CDR2 LQKENI. The CDR3 coding sequence is TGTGCCAGCTCACCCGGGAGGGACTATTATGGCTACACCTTC. Its protein product is CASSPGRDYYGYTF.

This clone was found once. This CDR3 reads CASSSNRGANYGYTF. As DNA, the CDR3 is TGTGCCAGCAGTTCAAACAGGGGGGCTAACTATGGCTACACCTTC. The chain links TRBV3-1 (or the pseudogene TRBV3-2) to TRBJ1-2, with TRBD1 identical over 8 bases. Germline V lookup: CDR1 LGHDT, CDR2 YNNKEL (reference sequence). The length of the CDR3 is 15 residues. The ends lost 6 bases at V and 0 bases at J; junction bases unmatched: 6.

Regarding this clone: The sample contains more than one DNA sequence encoding this CDR3. V gene TRBV18 combines with J gene TRBJ2-3; a weak D match, TRBD2 (5 bases). CDR3 length equals 12 residues. Trimming pared 3 bases from V and 6 bases from J, leaving 7 bases between. From germline, CDR1 is KGHSH and CDR2 LQKENI. The CDR3, as DNA: TGTGCCAGCTCACCGGTAGCGGATACGCAGTATTTT. Residues: CASSPVADTQYF. The whole variable domain, filled in from reference TRBV18 and TRBJ2-3, reads NAGVMQNPRHLVRRRGQEARLRCSPMKGHSHVYWYRQLPEEGLKFMVYLQKENIIDESGMPKERFSAEFPKEGPSILRIQQVVRGDSAAYFCASSPVADTQYFGPGTRLTVL.

The CDR3 nucleotides read TGTGCCAGCAGCGGTTTAGCGGGAGGGATTCCCTACGAGCAGTACTTC. Translating it yields CASSGLAGGIPYEQYF. The chain combines TRBV9 with TRBJ2-7; 11 bases are a match to TRBD2. Germline V gene lookup returns CDR1 SGDLS and CDR2 YYNGEE. Unmatched junction bases numbered 7, after V lost 3 bases and J lost 2 bases. The CDR3 is 16 amino acids.

The chain has TRBV29-1 and TRBJ1-1; D is unresolved. Trimming removed 5 bases from V and 0 bases from J, with 4 bases in between. The germline CDR1 and CDR2 sequences are SQVTM and ANQGSEA. The CDR3 is made up of 11 amino acids. As DNA, the CDR3 is TGCAGCGTTCGGGTGAACACTGAAGCTTTCTTT. The encoded protein is CSVRVNTEAFF.

V is TRBV6-5 and J is TRBJ1-5; D gene ambiguous. V was shortened by 0 bases and J by 5 bases, with 8 bases between the two germline ends. Germline CDR1 is MNHEY and CDR2 is SVGAGI. CDR3 size: 14 residues. CDR3 sequence (DNA): TGTGCCAGCAGTTACTCGGCCGGGTATCAGCCCCAGCATTTT. It encodes CASSYSAGYQPQHF.

The V gene is TRBV14, the J gene TRBJ2-7, with D perhaps TRBD2 (5 bases). The CDR3 is 16 residues long. V was shortened by 4 bases and J by 0 bases, with 16 bases between the two germline ends. Germline V gene sequence: CDR1 SGHDN, CDR2 FVKESK. The CDR3 sequence: CASSRVAGLGSYEQYF. The CDR3 coding sequence is TGTGCCAGCAGCCGTGTTGCGGGCTTGGGCTCCTACGAGCAGTACTTC.

The CDR3 bases are TGTGCCAGTAGATTATCAGGGATCTCCTACAATGAGCAGTTCTTC. Translated: CASRLSGISYNEQFF. The rearrangement uses TRBV19 and TRBJ2-1; possible D gene TRBD1, 5 bases. CDR3 length: 15 amino acids. Trimming took 6 bases from V and 0 from J, leaving 12 bases between them. CDR1 and CDR2 (germline): LNHDA, SQIVND (reference sequence).